This TCR beta chain was sequenced in a study of blood T cell repertoires in COVID-19. Study details: Samples taken during acute and convalescent COVID-19 were collected in the United States, Italy and Spain. From T cells, B-cell-depleted T cells, or PBMCs came the material, which was cDNA or gDNA.

Measured with immunoSEQ multiplex PCR; TCRdb has only the in-frame clones, and not every one. Among under 200,000 clones listed, 80% to 90% were seen once. The clonotype was recovered from a man aged 18 to 30 with active or convalescent COVID-19. Sequenced material: peripheral blood.

The chain's CDR3 is CAPPGTGSDQPQHF. CDR3 coding DNA: TGTGCCCCACCTGGGACAGGCTCCGATCAGCCCCAGCATTTT. The V and J genes are TRBV7-4 and TRBJ1-5, with 8 bases that match TRBD1. The CDR3 runs to 14 residues. CDR1 and CDR2 from the germline V gene are SGHVT and SQSDAQ. V trimming: 11 bases; J trimming: 5 bases; junction bases outside the gene matches: 11.